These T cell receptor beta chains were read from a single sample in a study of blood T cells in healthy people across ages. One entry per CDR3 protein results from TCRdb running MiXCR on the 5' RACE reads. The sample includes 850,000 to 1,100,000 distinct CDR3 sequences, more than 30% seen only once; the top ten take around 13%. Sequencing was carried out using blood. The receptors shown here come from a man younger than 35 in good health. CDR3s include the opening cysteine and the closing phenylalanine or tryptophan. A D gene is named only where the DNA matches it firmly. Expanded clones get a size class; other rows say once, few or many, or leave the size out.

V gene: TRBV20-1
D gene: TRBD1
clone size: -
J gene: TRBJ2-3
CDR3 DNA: TGCAGTGCTTTGGGACAGGGGGCAATTAGGGCAGATACGCAGTATTTT
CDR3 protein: CSALGQGAIRADTQYF

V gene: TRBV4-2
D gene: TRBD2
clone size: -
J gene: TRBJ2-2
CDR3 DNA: TGTGCCAGCAGCATACTAGCGGGGACGAACACCGGGGAGCTGTTTTTT
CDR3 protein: CASSILAGTNTGELFF

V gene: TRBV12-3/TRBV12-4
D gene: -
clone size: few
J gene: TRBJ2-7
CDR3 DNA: TGTGCCAGCAGTTACGGGGAGAAGGGCGAGCAGTACTTC
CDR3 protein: CASSYGEKGEQYF

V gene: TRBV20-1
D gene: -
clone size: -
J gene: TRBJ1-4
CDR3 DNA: TGCAGTGCCCCCCGGCGGGGGGCTACTAATGAAAAACTGTTTTTT
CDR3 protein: CSAPRRGATNEKLFF

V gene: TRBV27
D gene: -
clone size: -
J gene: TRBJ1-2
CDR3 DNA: TGTGCCAGCAGTCCTCAACGGGGTAGGGATAGCTACACCTTC
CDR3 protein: CASSPQRGRDSYTF

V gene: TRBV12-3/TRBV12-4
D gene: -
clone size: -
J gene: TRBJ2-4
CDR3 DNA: TGTGCCAGCAGTTTAGCGGGGATGAACATTCAGTACTTC
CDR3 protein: CASSLAGMNIQYF

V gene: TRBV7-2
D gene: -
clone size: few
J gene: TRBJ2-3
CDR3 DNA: TGTGCCAGCAGCCGCCCGCTTGCTGATACGCAGTATTTT
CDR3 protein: CASSRPLADTQYF

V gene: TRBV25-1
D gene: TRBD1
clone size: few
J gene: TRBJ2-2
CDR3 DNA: TGTGCCAGCAGTGAAGCTTCACAGGGGATGAACACCGGGGAGCTGTTTTTT
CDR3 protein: CASSEASQGMNTGELFF

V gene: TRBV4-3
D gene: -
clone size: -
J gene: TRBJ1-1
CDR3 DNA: TGCGCCAGCAGCCAGTCGGGGGCCAGCGCTGAAGCTTTCTTT
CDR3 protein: CASSQSGASAEAFF

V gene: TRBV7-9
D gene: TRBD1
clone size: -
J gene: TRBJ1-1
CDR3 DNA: TGTGCCAGCAGCTTATGGCGACAGGGGAAGAACACTGAAGCTTTCTTT
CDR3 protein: CASSLWRQGKNTEAFF

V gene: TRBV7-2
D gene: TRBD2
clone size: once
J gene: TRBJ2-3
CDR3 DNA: TGTGCCAGCAGCCCCCCTAGCGGGGGGTGGGGAGGCACGCAGTATTTT
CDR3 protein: CASSPPSGGWGGTQYF

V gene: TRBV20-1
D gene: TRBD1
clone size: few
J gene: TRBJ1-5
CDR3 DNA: TGCAGTGCTTTCGCACAGGGGGGATTTCGGAATCAGCCCCAGCATTTT
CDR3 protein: CSAFAQGGFRNQPQHF

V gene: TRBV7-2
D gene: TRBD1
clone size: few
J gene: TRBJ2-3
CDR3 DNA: TGTGCCAGCAGCCCACAGGGGTGGGGCACAGATACGCAGTATTTT
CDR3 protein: CASSPQGWGTDTQYF

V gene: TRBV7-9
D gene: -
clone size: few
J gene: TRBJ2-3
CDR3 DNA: TGTGCCAGCAGCTGGGGGGGCCCGACCGGTCCAGATACGCAGTATTTT
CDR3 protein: CASSWGGPTGPDTQYF

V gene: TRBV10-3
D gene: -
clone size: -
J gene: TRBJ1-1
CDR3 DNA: TGTGCCATCAGTGAAGCAGGGTTCGGAGACACTGAAGCTTTCTTT
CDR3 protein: CAISEAGFGDTEAFF

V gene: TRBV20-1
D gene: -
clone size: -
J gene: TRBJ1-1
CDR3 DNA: TGCAGTGCTCCCCAAATGAACACTGAAGCTTTCTTT
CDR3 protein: CSAPQMNTEAFF

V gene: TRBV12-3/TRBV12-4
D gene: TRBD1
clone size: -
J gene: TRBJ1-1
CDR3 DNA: TGTGCCAGCACTACAGGGGCACCGAACACTGAAGCTTTCTTT
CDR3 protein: CASTTGAPNTEAFF

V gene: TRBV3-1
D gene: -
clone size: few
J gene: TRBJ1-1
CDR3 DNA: TGTGCCAGCAACCCGGGAAGCGGGAGTGAAGCTTTCTTT
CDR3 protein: CASNPGSGSEAFF

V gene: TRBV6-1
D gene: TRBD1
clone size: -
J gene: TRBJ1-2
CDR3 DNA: TGTGCCAGCAGTGAAGCGGCCAGGGGGCTTGGAGGCTACACCTTC
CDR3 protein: CASSEAARGLGGYTF

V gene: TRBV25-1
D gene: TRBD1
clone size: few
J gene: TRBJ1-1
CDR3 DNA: TGTGCCAGCAGGACCCCGACAGGGGAAAATACTGAAGCTTTCTTT
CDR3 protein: CASRTPTGENTEAFF

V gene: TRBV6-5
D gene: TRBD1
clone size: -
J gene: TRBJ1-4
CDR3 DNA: TGTGCCAGCCGGGGACAGCCTCAAGAAAAACTGTTTTTT
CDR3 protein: CASRGQPQEKLFF

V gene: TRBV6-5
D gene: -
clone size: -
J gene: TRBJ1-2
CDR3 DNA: TGTGCCAGCAGTGACTCGACAGCTAACTATGGCTACACCTTC
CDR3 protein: CASSDSTANYGYTF

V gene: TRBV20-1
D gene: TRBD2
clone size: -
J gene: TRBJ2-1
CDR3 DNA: TGCAGTGCTTTCACTAGCGGATCCTACAGTGAGCAGTTCTTC
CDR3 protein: CSAFTSGSYSEQFF

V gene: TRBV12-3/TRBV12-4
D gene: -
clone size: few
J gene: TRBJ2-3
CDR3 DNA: TGTGCCAGCAAACGGGCAGGAGCAGATACGCAGTATTTT
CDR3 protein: CASKRAGADTQYF

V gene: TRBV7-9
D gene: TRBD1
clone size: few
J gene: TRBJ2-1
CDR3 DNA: TGTGCCAGTGTGACAGGGTCCTACAATGAGCAGTTCTTC
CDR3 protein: CASVTGSYNEQFF

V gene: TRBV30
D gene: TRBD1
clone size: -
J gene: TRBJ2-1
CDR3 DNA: TGTGCCCGTCAGGGGGTACCCTACGAGCAGTTCTTC
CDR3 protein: CARQGVPYEQFF

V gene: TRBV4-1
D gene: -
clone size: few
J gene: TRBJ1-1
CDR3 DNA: TGCGCCAGCAGCCACCCACAGGAGTTACCTTTCTTT
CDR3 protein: CASSHPQELPFF

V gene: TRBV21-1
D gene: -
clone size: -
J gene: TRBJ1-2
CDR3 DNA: TGTGCCAGCACAAGGGGGCAGGCCTATGGCTACACCTTC
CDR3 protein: CASTRGQAYGYTF

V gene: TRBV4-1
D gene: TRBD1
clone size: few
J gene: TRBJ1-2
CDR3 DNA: TGCGCCAGCAGCCCCGGGACAGGTTTTTACTATGGCTACACCTTC
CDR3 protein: CASSPGTGFYYGYTF

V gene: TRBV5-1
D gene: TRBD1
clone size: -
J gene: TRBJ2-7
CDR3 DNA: TGCGCCAGCACCGAGACAGGGCAGAGGGACTACGAGCAGTACTTC
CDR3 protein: CASTETGQRDYEQYF

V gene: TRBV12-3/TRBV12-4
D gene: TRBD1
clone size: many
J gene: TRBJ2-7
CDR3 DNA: TGTGCCAGCAGTCAGGGGGATCCCTACGAGCAGTACTTC
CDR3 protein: CASSQGDPYEQYF

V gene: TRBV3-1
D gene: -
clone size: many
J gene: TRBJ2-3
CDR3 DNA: TGTGCCAGCAGCCTACAGGGGAGGGGCACAGATACGCAGTATTTT
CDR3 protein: CASSLQGRGTDTQYF

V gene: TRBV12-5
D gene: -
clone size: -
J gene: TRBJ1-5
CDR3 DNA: TGTGCTAGTGGTTTGGTAAGGCAGGTCGGGAACAATCAGCCCCAGCATTTT
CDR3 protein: CASGLVRQVGNNQPQHF

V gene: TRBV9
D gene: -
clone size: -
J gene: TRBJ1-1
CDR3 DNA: TGTGCCAGCAGCCCGGGGGGGGAACTGAACACTGAAGCTTTCTTT
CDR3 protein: CASSPGGELNTEAFF

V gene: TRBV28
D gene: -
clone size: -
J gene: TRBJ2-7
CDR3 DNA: TGTGCCAGCAGTTTATCCGGGGAAAACTACGAGCAGTACTTC
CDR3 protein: CASSLSGENYEQYF

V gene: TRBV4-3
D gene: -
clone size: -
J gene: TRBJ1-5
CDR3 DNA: TGCGCCAGCAGCCAAAAACACCCCAGCAATCAGCCCCAGCATTTT
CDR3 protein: CASSQKHPSNQPQHF

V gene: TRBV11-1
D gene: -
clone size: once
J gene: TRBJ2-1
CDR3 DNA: TGTGCCAGCAGCTTGGGGGCGCAAAATGAGCAGTTCTTC
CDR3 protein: CASSLGAQNEQFF

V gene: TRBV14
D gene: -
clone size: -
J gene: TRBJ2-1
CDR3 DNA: TGTGCCAGCAGCCAAGCAGGGTCCACCTCCTACAATGAGCAGTTCTTC
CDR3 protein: CASSQAGSTSYNEQFF

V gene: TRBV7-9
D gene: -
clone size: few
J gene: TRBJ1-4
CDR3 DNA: TGTGCCAGCAGCTCTTCCCGGAGGGGACTGGATAATGAAAAACTGTTTTTT
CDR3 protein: CASSSSRRGLDNEKLFF

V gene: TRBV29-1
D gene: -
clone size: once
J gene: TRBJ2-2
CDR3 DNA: TGCAGCGTTTTGGACGGAATGAACTGGGAGCTGTTTTTT
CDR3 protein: CSVLDGMNWELFF

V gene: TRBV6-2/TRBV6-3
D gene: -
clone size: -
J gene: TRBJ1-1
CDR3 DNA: TGTGCCAGCAGTTACCATTGGTCTGGGGGCACTGAAGCTTTCTTT
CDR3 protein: CASSYHWSGGTEAFF

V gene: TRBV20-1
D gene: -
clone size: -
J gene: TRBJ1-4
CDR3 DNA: TGCAGTGCCGAGGAAAGGACAACTAATGAAAAACTGTTTTTT
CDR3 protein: CSAEERTTNEKLFF

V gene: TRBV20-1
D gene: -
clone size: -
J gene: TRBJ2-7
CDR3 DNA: TGCAGCGGGACTGGGGGTTACGAGCAGTACTTC
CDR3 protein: CSGTGGYEQYF

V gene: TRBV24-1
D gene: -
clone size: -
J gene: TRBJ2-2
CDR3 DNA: TGTGCCACCACAGACAGCCCGAACACCGGGGAGCTGTTTTTT
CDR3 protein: CATTDSPNTGELFF

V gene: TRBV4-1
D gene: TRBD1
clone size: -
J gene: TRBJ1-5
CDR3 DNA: TGCGCCAGCAGCCAAGATCTGACAGGGCCTTTTTATAGCAATCAGCCCCAGCATTTT
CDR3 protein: CASSQDLTGPFYSNQPQHF

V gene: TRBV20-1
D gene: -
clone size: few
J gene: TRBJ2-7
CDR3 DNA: TGCAGTGCTCGCAGTCCCGCGGCGACGGCCTCCTACGAGCAGTACTTC
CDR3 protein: CSARSPAATASYEQYF

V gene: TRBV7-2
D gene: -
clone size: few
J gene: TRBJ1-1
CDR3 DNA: TGTGCCAGCAGCTTAGATGGCCCCACTGAAGCTTTCTTT
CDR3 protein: CASSLDGPTEAFF

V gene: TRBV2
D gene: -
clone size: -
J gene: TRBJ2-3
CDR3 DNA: TGTGCCTGCGGTGCATCCGGGATCGCAGATACGCAGTATTTT
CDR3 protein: CACGASGIADTQYF

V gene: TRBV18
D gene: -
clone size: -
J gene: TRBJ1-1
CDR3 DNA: TGTGCCAGCTCACCAACACAAAAAGAGACTGAAGCTTTCTTT
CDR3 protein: CASSPTQKETEAFF

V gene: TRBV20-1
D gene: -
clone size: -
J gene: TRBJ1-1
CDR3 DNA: TGCAGTGCTAAATCTGGGGAGCGCACTGAAGCTTTCTTT
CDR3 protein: CSAKSGERTEAFF

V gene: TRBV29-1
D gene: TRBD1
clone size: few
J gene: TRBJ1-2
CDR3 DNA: TGCAGCGTTGACGCGACAGGGGGCGACTATGGCTACACCTTC
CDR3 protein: CSVDATGGDYGYTF

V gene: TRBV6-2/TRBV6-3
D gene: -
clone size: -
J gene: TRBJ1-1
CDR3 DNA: TGTGCCAGCAGTCTCCCTGCCAGGGTGAACACTGAAGCTTTCTTT
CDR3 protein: CASSLPARVNTEAFF

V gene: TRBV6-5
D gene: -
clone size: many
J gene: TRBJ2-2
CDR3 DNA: TGTGCCAGCAGTTACGGGCCGACTGAGCTGTTTTTT
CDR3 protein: CASSYGPTELFF

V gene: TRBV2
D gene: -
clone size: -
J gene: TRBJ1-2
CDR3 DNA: TGTGCCAGCATAGGGACTCTCGGCTATAGCTACACCTTC
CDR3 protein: CASIGTLGYSYTF

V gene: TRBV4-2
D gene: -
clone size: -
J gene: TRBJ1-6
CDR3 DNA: TGTGCCAGCAGCCAACCGGGACTGAATAATCCACCCCTCCACTTT
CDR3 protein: CASSQPGLNNPPLHF